This entry lists 16 T cell receptor beta chains sequenced from one sample in a study of blood T cell repertoires in COVID-19. Measured with immunoSEQ multiplex PCR; TCRdb has only the in-frame clones, and not every one. Among more than 60,000 clones listed, 84% were seen once. Sequenced material: peripheral blood. These receptors all come from a man aged 50 or older with COVID-19, enrolled during active disease.

The chain joins TRBV9 to TRBJ2-3; D gene unclear. Germline V gene data show CDR1 as SGDLS and CDR2 as YYNGEE. Trimming stripped 0 bases from V and 1 base from J, with 9 bases between. The CDR3 sequence is 15 residues long. This CDR3 is CASSVATRRTDTQYF. CDR3 in DNA: TGTGCCAGCAGCGTAGCTACGCGGCGCACAGATACGCAGTATTTT.

J is TRBJ2-1 and V is TRBV5-4, with TRBD2 matching over 9 bases. Germline V lookup: CDR1 SGHNT, CDR2 YYREEE (reference sequence). CDR3 length equals 15 residues. J lost 6 bases, V lost 2 bases, and 6 bases had no gene match. As DNA, the CDR3 is TGTGCCAGCAGCTTCACTGGCGGGGGGGTCAATGAGCAGTTCTTC. It yields the protein CASSFTGGGVNEQFF.

A single count supports this clone. The chain has TRBV5-1 and TRBJ1-3; perhaps TRBD1 as D (6 bases). The CDR3 is made up of 16 amino acids. The V and J ends lost 4 bases and 1 base respectively, with 15 bases between them. Germline CDR1 reads SGHRS; CDR2 reads YFSETQ. CDR3 nucleotides: TGCGCCAGCAGCGATCCTACAGGGATGTCTGGAAACACCATATATTTT. Its protein product is CASSDPTGMSGNTIYF.

The chain has TRBV6-2 or TRBV6-3 and TRBJ2-7; TRBD1 agrees at 11 bases. CDR3 size: 16 residues. Trimming took 6 bases from V and 6 from J; bases not matched to a gene: 13. Germline CDR1 MNHEY, CDR2 SVGEGT. The CDR3 DNA is TGTGCCAGCAGCCCCTGGACAGGGGGCGCCTCGGGCGAGCAGTACTTC. This translates into CASSPWTGGASGEQYF.

V usage is TRBV30 and J usage is TRBJ2-3, with 7 bases that match TRBD1. The V and J ends lost 2 bases and 3 bases, in that order; junction bases with no gene match: 5. Germline CDR1 GTSNPN, CDR2 SVGIG (reference sequence). The CDR3 consists of 14 residues. In DNA form, the CDR3 reads TGTGCCTGGAGTTCCGAACAGGGGACAGATACGCAGTATTTT. This sequence encodes CAWSSEQGTDTQYF.

The chain couples TRBV4-1 to TRBJ1-1; possibly TRBD1 for D (5 bases). Trimming left V 4 bases short and J 1 base short, with 10 bases between. Germline V lookup: CDR1 MGHRA, CDR2 YSYEKL. The CDR3 runs 14 residues. CDR3 protein: CASSPRGANTEAFF. CDR3 in DNA: TGCGCCAGCAGCCCCCGCGGGGCGAACACTGAAGCTTTCTTT.

This clone occurred once. The chain couples TRBV29-1 to TRBJ2-2; TRBD2 aligns across 8 bases. Trimming took 5 bases from V and 5 from J; bases not matched to a gene: 7. The CDR3 contains 14 residues. Germline V gene sequence: CDR1 SQVTM, CDR2 ANQGSEA. The CDR3 is CSVSGGAGTGELFF. CDR3 nucleotides: TGCAGCGTTTCCGGGGGGGCTGGAACCGGGGAGCTGTTTTTT.

This rearrangement joins TRBV12-5 to TRBJ1-1; 8 positions match TRBD1. V was pared by 6 bases and J by 11 bases, with 11 bases of the junction left unmatched. Germline CDR1 reads LGHNT; CDR2 reads FRNRAP. The CDR3 has 13 amino acids. CDR3 loop: CASGQIRGLGAFF. CDR3 bases: TGTGCTAGTGGGCAAATCAGGGGGCTAGGGGCTTTCTTT.

The chain links TRBV11-1 to TRBJ1-1; 7 positions agree with TRBD1. Germline CDR1 is SGHAT and CDR2 is FQDESV (reference sequence). The CDR3 sequence is 15 residues long. V gave up 6 bases and J gave up 5 bases; unmatched junction bases: 12. The CDR3 DNA follows: TGTGCCAGCAGACCCGGGACAGCGGATAGTACTGAAGCTTTCTTT. Amino acids: CASRPGTADSTEAFF.

V is TRBV7-7 and J is TRBJ2-1; D unresolved. Germline CDR1 reads SSHAT; CDR2 reads FNYEAQ (reference sequence). This CDR3 contains 13 residues. Trimming took off 3 bases at V and 10 bases at J, with 13 bases between the two ends. The CDR3 loop is CASSFDHSSEQFF. CDR3 sequence (DNA): TGTGCCAGCAGCTTCGACCATAGCAGCGAGCAGTTCTTC.

The table lists this clone with many counts. CDR3 in amino acids: CASSDRTGGNNSPLHF. The CDR3 nucleotides read TGTGCCAGCAGTGACCGGACAGGGGGGAATAATTCACCCCTCCACTTT. The chain recombines TRBV6-1 with TRBJ1-6, with 10 positions matching TRBD1. CDR3 length: 16 residues. Trimming took 3 bases from V and 5 from J; bases not matched to a gene: 4. Germline loops: CDR1 MNHNS, CDR2 SASEGT.

This chain links TRBV23-1 with TRBJ2-7; 9 bases are a match to TRBD1. TRBV23-1 qualifies as an ORF whose function is uncertain. This CDR3 is built from 16 residues. The trim removed 2 bases at V and 7 bases at J, leaving 12 bases unmatched. The CDR3 nucleotides are TGCGCCAGCAGTCAACGTCCGGGACAGGGTTCTCTGGAGCAGTACTTC. Its translation: CASSQRPGQGSLEQYF.

In this sample, this clone turned up a few times. The chain couples TRBV12-5 to TRBJ1-2, with TRBD1 as a possible D gene (5 bases). The germline V gene encodes CDR1 LGHNT and CDR2 FRNRAP. This CDR3 contains 14 residues. V gave up 7 bases and J gave up 7 bases, with 19 bases separating them. The chain's CDR3 is CASAPVSGDGGYTF. CDR3 nucleotide sequence: TGTGCTAGTGCCCCCGTTTCGGGGGATGGTGGCTACACCTTC.

This clone has only one observation. The chain has TRBV4-2 and TRBJ2-6, with 10 bases identical to TRBD1. The CDR3 spans 21 residues. Looked up from germline, CDR1 is LGHNA and CDR2 is YNFKEQ. Unmatched junction bases numbered 15, after V lost 1 base and J lost 3 bases. The CDR3 reads CASSQVLGQGFEVRGANVLTF. In DNA form, the CDR3 reads TGTGCCAGCAGCCAAGTTCTGGGACAGGGGTTCGAGGTGCGTGGGGCCAACGTCCTGACTTTC.

The rearrangement links TRBV6-6 to TRBJ2-5, with TRBD2 matching over 7 bases. Trimming removed 8 bases from V and 5 bases from J; junction bases left unmatched: 11. Germline values: CDR1 MNHNY, CDR2 SVGAGI (reference sequence). The CDR3 totals 14 residues. In DNA, the CDR3 is TGTGCCAGCGGCTCTACTGGGGGGGTGGAGACCCAGTACTTC. Its translation is CASGSTGGVETQYF.

The chain employs TRBV3-1 (or the pseudogene TRBV3-2) and TRBJ2-5; 7 bases agree with TRBD2. From germline, CDR1 is LGHDT and CDR2 YNNKEL (reference sequence). This CDR3 is 16 amino acids long. The ends lost 4 bases at V and 1 base at J; junction bases unmatched: 9. CDR3 bases: TGTGCCAGCAGCCCTGGTTTGGGAGGGCTCCAAGAGACCCAGTACTTC. Its translation is CASSPGLGGLQETQYF.